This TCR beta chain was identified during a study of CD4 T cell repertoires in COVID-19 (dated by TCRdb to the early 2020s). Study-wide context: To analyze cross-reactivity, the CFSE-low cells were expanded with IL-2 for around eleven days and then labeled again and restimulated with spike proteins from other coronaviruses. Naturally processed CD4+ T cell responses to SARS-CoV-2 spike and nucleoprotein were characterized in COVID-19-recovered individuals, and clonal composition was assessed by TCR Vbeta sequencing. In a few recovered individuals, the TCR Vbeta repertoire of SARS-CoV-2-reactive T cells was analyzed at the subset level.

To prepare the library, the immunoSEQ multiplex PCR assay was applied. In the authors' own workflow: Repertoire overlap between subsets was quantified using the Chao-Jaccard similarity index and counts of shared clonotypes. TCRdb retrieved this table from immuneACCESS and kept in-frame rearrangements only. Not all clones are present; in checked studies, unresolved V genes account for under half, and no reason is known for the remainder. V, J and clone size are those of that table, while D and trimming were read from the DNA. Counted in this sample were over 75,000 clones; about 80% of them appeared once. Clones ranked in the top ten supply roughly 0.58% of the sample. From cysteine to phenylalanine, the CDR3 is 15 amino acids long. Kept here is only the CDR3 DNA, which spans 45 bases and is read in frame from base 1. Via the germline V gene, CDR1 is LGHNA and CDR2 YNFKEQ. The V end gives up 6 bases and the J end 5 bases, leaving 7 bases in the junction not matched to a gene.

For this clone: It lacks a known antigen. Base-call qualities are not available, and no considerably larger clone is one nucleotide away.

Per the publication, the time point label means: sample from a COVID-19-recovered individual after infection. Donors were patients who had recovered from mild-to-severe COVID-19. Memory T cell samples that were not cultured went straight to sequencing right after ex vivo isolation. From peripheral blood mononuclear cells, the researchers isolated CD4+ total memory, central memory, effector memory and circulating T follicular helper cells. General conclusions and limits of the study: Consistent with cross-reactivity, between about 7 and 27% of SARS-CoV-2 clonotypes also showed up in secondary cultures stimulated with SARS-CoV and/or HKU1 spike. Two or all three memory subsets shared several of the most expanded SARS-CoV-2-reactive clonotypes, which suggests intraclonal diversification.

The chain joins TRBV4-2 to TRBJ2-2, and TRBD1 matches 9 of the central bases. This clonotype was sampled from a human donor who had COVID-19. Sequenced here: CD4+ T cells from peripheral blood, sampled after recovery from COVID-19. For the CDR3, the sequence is CASRYWTGDTGELFF. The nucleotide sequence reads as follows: TGTGCCAGCAGGTACTGGACAGGGGATACCGGGGAGCTGTTTTTT.